This T cell receptor (beta chain) derives from a study of identifying expanded T cells in peripheral blood (dated by TCRdb to the late 2010s). About the investigation overall: Separate aliquots of the same genomic DNA pool were sequenced to produce technical replicates, and four replicates were compared in pairs. On the study overall, not on this receptor specifically: Across all healthy donors, variance in clone template counts between approximately 2-week samples was found to increase significantly with total template count. Across all healthy-donor time intervals, the beta-binomial model significantly cut both the number of clones called differentially abundant and the false-positive rate. The authors expected biological variance in healthy repertoires might increase further over much longer intervals such as months to years. Roughly 1.2 differentially abundant clones were flagged by the binomial model between technical replicates, whereas about 15 and 19 were flagged over approximately two weeks and four weeks, respectively.

In regard to this clone: No antigen is known for it. The record has no base qualities; no much larger clone is one base away.

Via the germline V gene (reference sequence), CDR1 is SEHNR and CDR2 FQNEAQ. The cysteine opens and the phenylalanine closes a CDR3 of 17 amino acids. CDR3 DNA only is kept here, 51 bases in frame from base 1. From V the trimming removes 6 bases and from J it removes 7 bases, while the gene matches leave 16 bases of the junction unaccounted for. The immunoSEQ Assay, which uses bias-controlled multiplex PCR amplification of genomic DNA, was used to profile TCRbeta CDR3 regions. In the paper's pipeline: The absolute abundance of each unique TCRbeta CDR3 region was quantified after sequences were collapsed and filtered. Differential abundance was tested with a binomial (Fisher-equivalent) model and with a beta-binomial model adding time-dependent variance fitted from healthy donors. Any clone with fewer than 5 combined templates was excluded, and a clone was called differentially abundant if its Benjamini-Hochberg FDR was below 0.01. Using the form v = (b*log(k)+a)^2, the beta-binomial variance was modeled as a function of the total template count across the two samples. TCRdb stores this immuneACCESS table with in-frame sequences only. Part of the clones is absent; in the studies checked, under half of the shortfall reflects unresolved V genes, and no reason is known for the rest. The V and J calls and clone size were taken over from that table, and D and trimming were inferred from the DNA. The sample records approximately 100,000 clones, approximately 89% of which are singletons. Of the sample, roughly 4% falls within the top ten clones.

During the collection period, no immune events, such as infections, were documented for the healthy donors. Healthy-donor blood repertoires served as a training cohort to calibrate time-dependent variance in a beta-binomial model of T-cell clone differential abundance. The training cohort included 10 healthy donors, of whom 3 were female and 7 were male. The donors were between roughly 25 and 70 years old, with an average age of 43 years. Whole blood was collected from each healthy donor at three time points spaced two weeks apart and obtained from a commercial supplier. For immunosequencing, genomic DNA was extracted from unsorted whole blood.

The chain joins TRBV7-9 to TRBJ1-4; the central 8 bases match TRBD1. Sequenced input: blood. The receptor was isolated from a person aged 18 to 75 in good health. The DNA sequence reads TGTGCCAGCAGTACGGGAGACAGGGGAAATGTGGCTGAAAAACTGTTTTTT. Its protein is CASSTGDRGNVAEKLFF.